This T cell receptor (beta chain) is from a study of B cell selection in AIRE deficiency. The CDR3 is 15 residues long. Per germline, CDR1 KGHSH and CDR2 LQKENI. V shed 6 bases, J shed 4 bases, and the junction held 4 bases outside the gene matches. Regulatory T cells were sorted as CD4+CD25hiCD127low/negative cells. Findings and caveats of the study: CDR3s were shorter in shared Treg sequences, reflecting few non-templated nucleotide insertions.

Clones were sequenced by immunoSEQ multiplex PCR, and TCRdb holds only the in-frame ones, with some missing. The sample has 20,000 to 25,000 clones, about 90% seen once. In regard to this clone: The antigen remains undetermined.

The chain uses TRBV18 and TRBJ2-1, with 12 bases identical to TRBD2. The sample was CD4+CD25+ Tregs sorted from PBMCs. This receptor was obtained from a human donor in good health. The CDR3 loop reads CASSRLAGEYNEQFF. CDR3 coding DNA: TGTGCCAGCTCGAGACTAGCGGGGGAGTACAATGAGCAGTTCTTC.